Given below is one TCR beta chain in context. Study processing details: Researchers report that nucleated cell counts were estimated from reference gene primer amplification. Sequencing was performed with immunoSEQ multiplex PCR; in TCRdb, only in-frame clones are kept and a portion is missing. The V and J calls and clone size were taken over from that table, and D and trimming were inferred from the DNA. The sample lists 90,000 to 130,000 clones; approximately 67% were seen once. The data were obtained in a study of blood T cell repertoires in COVID-19. Germline lookup yields CDR1 LGHNT and CDR2 FRNRAP. CDR3 length: 16 amino acids. V lost 3 bases and J lost 4; bases outside the gene matches: 9.

Input material: peripheral blood. The rearrangement links TRBV12-5 to TRBJ1-1; TRBD1 aligns across 9 bases. The source of this sequence is a woman in her sixties with acute or convalescent COVID-19. The CDR3 spells CASGLQTGGGSTEAFF. CDR3 coding DNA: TGTGCTAGTGGTTTACAGACAGGGGGGGGGAGCACTGAAGCTTTCTTT.